This T cell receptor beta chain was identified during a study of shared clonotypes between healthy human individuals. It was CD45RO-negative cells, positively selected for CCR7, that made up naive CD8 cells, with terminally differentiated effector memory CD45RA+ cells excluded. Nashville, Tennessee was home to all donors, who were Caucasian adults. V lost 0 bases and J 2 bases, leaving 6 bases between the germline ends. Germline V lookup: CDR1 SGHDT, CDR2 YYEEEE. The CDR3 runs to 13 residues. This table comes from immunoSEQ multiplex PCR, and its TCRdb copy is limited to in-frame clones, with some not included. Here the sample spans about 820,000 clones, nearly 95% being singletons. For this clone: Other DNA sequences of this sample code for an identical CDR3.

The chain is built from TRBV5-6 and TRBJ2-7; D call uncertain. This receptor was identified in a man in his thirties or forties in good health. The sequenced sample was naive CD8+ T cells sorted from blood. The CDR3 sequence: CASSLGSPYEQYF. The CDR3 nucleotides are TGTGCCAGCAGCTTGGGCAGCCCCTACGAGCAGTACTTC.